This T cell receptor (beta chain) appears in the sequencing data of a study of cytomegalovirus exposure and HLA in healthy donors. Study summary: Counted in an early data release were about 85 million unique TCRs from HLA-typed donors.

CDR1 LNHDA and CDR2 SQIVND come from the germline V gene (reference sequence). CDR3 length equals 16 residues. V was pared by 6 bases and J by 2 bases, with 20 bases between. The PCR contained 60 Vbeta and 13 Jbeta primers. Using immunoSEQ multiplex PCR, the repertoire was profiled, and TCRdb retains in-frame clones only, with some absent. The listing records under 200,000 clones. The sequence came from a man under 40 in good health and CMV-seronegative. This chain links TRBV19 with TRBJ2-7, with D perhaps matching TRBD1 (7 bases). Material: PBMCs. CDR3 in amino acids: CASSGQGGPNPYEQYF. The CDR3 DNA reads as TGTGCCAGTAGCGGCCAGGGGGGCCCAAACCCCTACGAGCAGTACTTC.